The 22 T cell receptor beta chains given below trace back to one sample, sequenced in a study of cytomegalovirus exposure and HLA in healthy donors. 13 Jbeta primers and 60 Vbeta primers were used for the PCR. Some clones are missing from TCRdb's copy, which holds only in-frame ones; the method was immunoSEQ multiplex PCR. The sample has about 270,000 clones, more than 55% seen once. Sequenced sample: PBMCs. The origin of the receptors is a female donor in good health and CMV-seronegative.

The chain combines TRBV7-9 with TRBJ1-2; D is unresolved. Germline lookup yields CDR1 SEHNR and CDR2 FQNEAQ (reference sequence). The CDR3 contains 14 residues. The V end was cut by 3 bases, the J end by 6 bases, with 14 bases between. CDR3 DNA sequence: TGTGCCAGCAGCTTTAGCGGGGTGGCCCATGGCTACACCTTC. Encoded protein: CASSFSGVAHGYTF.

As to this clone: Its ends do not fully match the called genes, so a read error is possible. The chain links TRBV7-9 to TRBJ2-5, with a possible D match to TRBD2 (6 bases). The DNA end lines up better with TRBJ2-7; the J call may be wrong. Germline V CDR1 and CDR2: SEHNR, FQNEAQ (reference sequence). The CDR3 length is 14 residues. The CDR3 reads CSSSLGDFSYEQYF. The CDR3 DNA reads as TGTTCCAGCAGCTTAGGGGACTTCTCCTACGAGCAGTACTTC.

The rearrangement uses TRBV20-1 and TRBJ2-1, with unresolved D. Germline assignment: CDR1 DFQATT and CDR2 SNEGSKA (reference sequence). The CDR3 length is 11 residues. The germline V and J ends were trimmed by 3 bases and 10 bases, with 10 bases remaining between them. CDR3 nucleotides: TGCAGTGCTAGTTCCCCCGTGGAGCAGTTCTTC. It translates to CSASSPVEQFF.

V usage is TRBV7-9 and J usage is TRBJ1-6, with no clear D. Looked up from germline, CDR1 is SEHNR and CDR2 is FQNEAQ (reference sequence). This CDR3 region has 11 residues. V lost 5 bases, J lost 13 bases, and 9 bases lay in between. CDR3 DNA sequence: TGTGCCAGCAGCCTTCACGGTCCCCTCCACTTT. Residues: CASSLHGPLHF.

V and J are TRBV4-1 and TRBJ2-1, with 11 bases matching TRBD2. Germline-derived CDR1 and CDR2 are MGHRA and YSYEKL. J lost 8 bases, V lost 4 bases, and 10 bases had no gene match. This CDR3 is 16 amino acids long. CDR3 in DNA: TGCGCCAGCAGCCGGGACTTAGCGGGAGGGGGCTATGAGCAGTTCTTC. Its protein is CASSRDLAGGGYEQFF.

CDR3 DNA sequence: TGTGCCAGCAGCTTAGGGGGCGGGAGGGGGACAGATACGCAGTATTTT. Translating it yields CASSLGGGRGTDTQYF. The V and J genes are TRBV7-8 and TRBJ2-3; 9 bases line up with TRBD2. There are 16 residues in the CDR3. Unmatched junction bases numbered 5, after V lost 1 base and J lost 3 bases. Germline V gene lookup returns CDR1 SGHVS and CDR2 FQNEAQ.

The chain links TRBV7-9 to TRBJ2-7; 8 bases agree with TRBD1. Trimming cost V 7 bases and J 2 bases; bases outside gene matches: 7. CDR3 length: 14 residues. CDR1 and CDR2 from the germline V gene are SEHNR and FQNEAQ (reference sequence). This chain's CDR3 is CASTDRGSAYEQYF. Written as DNA, the CDR3 is TGTGCCAGCACCGACAGGGGATCTGCCTACGAGCAGTACTTC.

The chain is built from TRBV7-9 and TRBJ2-1, with 9 nucleotides matching TRBD2. The germline V gene has CDR1 SEHNR and CDR2 FQNEAQ (reference sequence). V lost 5 bases and J lost 4; bases outside the gene matches: 6. There are 15 residues in the CDR3. The CDR3 nucleotides are TGTGCCAGCAGCCCATTACTAGCGGGTTACAATGAGCAGTTCTTC. Protein product: CASSPLLAGYNEQFF. Complete variable domain (other parts from reference TRBV7-9 and TRBJ2-1): DTGVSQNPRHKITKRGQNVTFRCDPISEHNRLYWYRQTLGQGPEFLTYFQNEAQLEKSRLLSDRFSAERPKGSFSTLEIQRTEQGDSAMYLCASSPLLAGYNEQFFGPGTRLTVL.

The table lists this clone with a few counts. V is TRBV5-1 and J is TRBJ2-5, with 8 bases aligning to TRBD1. CDR1 and CDR2 (germline): SGHRS, YFSETQ. With V trimmed by 4 bases and J by 1 base, 6 bases remained unmatched. The CDR3 is 15 residues long. The chain's CDR3 is CASSPPTGGQETQYF. The CDR3 bases are TGCGCCAGCAGCCCTCCAACAGGGGGCCAAGAGACCCAGTACTTC. The full variable domain, in which reference TRBV5-1 and TRBJ2-5 provide the parts outside the CDR3, is KAGVTQTPRYLIKTRGQQVTLSCSPISGHRSVSWYQQTPGQGLQFLFEYFSETQRNKGNFPGRFSGRQFSNSRSEMNVSTLELGDSALYLCASSPPTGGQETQYFGPGTRLLVL.

This clone was seen more than once but under ten times. V usage is TRBV19 and J usage is TRBJ2-5; the D gene is possibly TRBD1 (5 bases). Gene TRBJ2-7 matches the end of the DNA better, so the J call may be wrong. The V gene's germline CDR1 is LNHDA and CDR2 SQIVND (reference sequence). The CDR3 contains 14 residues. CDR3 nucleotides: TGTGCCAGTAGTATCGACCAGGGTTTTGGCGAGCAGTACTTC. Its translation is CASSIDQGFGEQYF.

This rearrangement joins TRBV5-1 to TRBJ2-7; 7 positions match TRBD1. CDR1 SGHRS and CDR2 YFSETQ come from the germline V gene. CDR3 size: 16 residues. V lost 0 bases and J lost 3; bases outside the gene matches: 9. Here the CDR3 reads CASSLAEGGQYYEQYF. The CDR3 DNA is TGCGCCAGCAGCTTGGCCGAAGGGGGACAGTACTACGAGCAGTACTTC.

The DNA of the CDR3 is TGTGCCAGCAGTGAACGGGAGGGTGTAGATACGCAGTATTTT. It specifies CASSEREGVDTQYF. The chain combines TRBV6-4 with TRBJ2-3; 8 positions match TRBD2. The CDR3 covers 14 residues. Germline assignment: CDR1 MRHNA and CDR2 SNTAGT. The J segment lost 5 bases and the V segment lost 3 bases, leaving 4 bases of the junction unmatched.

This rearrangement joins TRBV27 to TRBJ2-3; 13 bases fit TRBD2. Germline-derived CDR1 and CDR2 are MNHEY and SMNVEV (reference sequence). This CDR3 region has 16 residues. The trim removed 8 bases at V and 7 bases at J, leaving 12 bases unmatched. The CDR3 here is CASCYSGTSGTYTQYF. As DNA, the CDR3 is TGTGCCAGCTGTTACTCCGGGACTAGCGGGACATATACGCAGTATTTT.

The chain combines TRBV15 with TRBJ2-1; 12 positions agree with TRBD2. The CDR3 totals 16 residues. Germline V gene lookup returns CDR1 LNHNV and CDR2 YYDKDF (reference sequence). V shed 1 base, J shed 10 bases, and the junction held 8 bases outside the gene matches. The CDR3 loop reads CATSRGEASGREEQFF. CDR3 bases: TGTGCCACCAGCAGAGGGGAGGCTAGCGGGAGGGAAGAGCAGTTCTTC.

A few counts support this clone. The chain carries TRBV5-6 and TRBJ2-1; 7 bases align to TRBD2. The V and J ends lost 1 base and 2 bases, in that order; junction bases with no gene match: 9. The CDR3 is 17 amino acids. Germline CDR1 reads SGHDT; CDR2 reads YYEEEE. CDR3 sequence: CASSLSVRGTTYNEQFF. The CDR3 nucleotides are TGTGCCAGCAGCTTGAGCGTGCGGGGGACGACCTACAATGAGCAGTTCTTC.

This clone was counted a single time. The chain has TRBV5-1 and TRBJ2-5; 7 bases map to TRBD2. TRBJ2-7 matches the DNA end more closely, so the J call is doubtful. The germline V gene has CDR1 SGHRS and CDR2 YFSETQ. This CDR3 comprises 13 residues. The CDR3 DNA is TGCGCCAGCAGCTTGTCGGGACTACACGAGCAGTACTTC. Amino acids: CASSLSGLHEQYF.

A note on this clone: In the same sample, other DNA sequences code for this CDR3. The chain recombines TRBV28 with TRBJ1-2; D gene uncertain. The germline V gene has CDR1 MDHEN and CDR2 SYDVKM. There are 12 residues in the CDR3. V was trimmed by 4 bases and J by 6 bases, leaving 9 bases between them. The CDR3 nucleotides are TGTGCCAGCAGTTCTTACGGGGATGGCTACACCTTC. Translated, it gives CASSSYGDGYTF.

This clone has a single count. The chain couples TRBV19 to TRBJ2-1; D not certain. V lost 0 bases to trimming and J lost 2 bases, with 8 bases between them. Germline V gene sequence: CDR1 LNHDA, CDR2 SQIVND (reference sequence). CDR3 length: 15 amino acids. The chain's CDR3 is CASSIERLAYNEQFF. For the CDR3, the DNA is TGTGCCAGTAGTATAGAGAGACTCGCCTACAATGAGCAGTTCTTC.

The CDR3 region is CAWGQGGNGELFF. In DNA form, the CDR3 reads TGTGCCTGGGGACAGGGAGGAAATGGGGAGCTGTTTTTT. This chain joins TRBV30 and TRBJ2-2; TRBD1 agrees at 8 bases. The V gene end was trimmed by 5 bases and the J gene end by 8 bases; junction bases not matched to a gene: 7. Germline loops: CDR1 GTSNPN, CDR2 SVGIG (reference sequence). This CDR3 is built from 13 residues.

The table lists this clone with a few counts. The rearrangement links TRBV28 to TRBJ2-5, with 8 nucleotides matching TRBD1. In germline, CDR1 is MDHEN, CDR2 SYDVKM. The CDR3 runs 14 residues. CDR3 loop: CAVEDREDQETQYF. The DNA for the CDR3 is TGTGCTGTCGAGGACAGGGAGGATCAAGAGACCCAGTACTTC.

The CDR3 DNA follows: TGCGCCAGCAGCCAAGCGGCCGACAGGGCTACCTACGAGCAGTACTTC. This translates into CASSQAADRATYEQYF. The V gene is TRBV4-1, the J gene TRBJ2-7, with 7 bases fitting TRBD1. V shed 1 base, J shed 2 bases, and the junction held 8 bases outside the gene matches. The CDR3 has 16 residues. Germline values: CDR1 MGHRA, CDR2 YSYEKL.

The chain links TRBV6-1 to TRBJ1-2; D is uncertain. From germline, CDR1 is MNHNS and CDR2 SASEGT. The CDR3 spans 15 residues. The germline V and J ends were trimmed by 0 bases and 7 bases, with 15 bases remaining between them. CDR3 sequence reads: CASSEALRRGSGYTF. CDR3 bases: TGTGCCAGCAGTGAAGCGCTTCGAAGAGGATCTGGCTACACCTTC.